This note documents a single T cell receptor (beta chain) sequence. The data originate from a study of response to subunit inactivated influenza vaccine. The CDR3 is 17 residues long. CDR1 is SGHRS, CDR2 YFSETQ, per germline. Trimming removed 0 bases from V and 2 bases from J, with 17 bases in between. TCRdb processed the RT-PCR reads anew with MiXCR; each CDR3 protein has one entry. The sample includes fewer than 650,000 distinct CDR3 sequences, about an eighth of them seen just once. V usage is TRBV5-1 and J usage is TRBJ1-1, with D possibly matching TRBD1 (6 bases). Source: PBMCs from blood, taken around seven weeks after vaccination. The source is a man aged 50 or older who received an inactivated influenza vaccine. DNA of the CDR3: TGCGCCAGCAGCTTGGGGACAGTGTGGACCACTAACACTGAAGCTTTCTTT. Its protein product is CASSLGTVWTTNTEAFF.